This record looks at one T cell receptor beta chain sequence and its context. This entry is derived from a study of blood T cell repertoires in COVID-19. The method was immunoSEQ multiplex PCR; TCRdb's version includes in-frame clones alone and lacks a portion of them. The sample lists roughly 260,000 clones, over 75% occurring once. The CDR3 is made up of 16 amino acids. With V trimmed by 5 bases and J by 0 bases, 3 bases remained unmatched. The V gene's germline CDR1 is MGHDK and CDR2 SYGVNS. Sequencing was done on a sample of peripheral blood. This TCR derives from a woman aged 45-59 years with acute or convalescent COVID-19. V usage is TRBV25-1 and J usage is TRBJ2-6, with 8 bases identical to TRBD2. CDR3 bases: TGTGCCAGCAGTTCCGGGGGGGGCTCTGGGGCCAACGTCCTGACTTTC. Protein product: CASSSGGGSGANVLTF.